Sequencing of this T cell receptor beta chain was carried out in a study of T-cell memory formation after mild COVID-19. The CDR3 spans 17 residues. CDR1 MNHEY and CDR2 SVGAGI come from the germline V gene. With 0 bases clipped from V and 8 bases from J, the junction kept 13 bases outside the gene matches. TCRdb recomputed calls from the 5' RACE reads with MiXCR, one row per CDR3 protein. The repertoire holds 14,000 to 15,000 distinct CDR3 sequences, with about 21% as singletons. The source material was PBMCs or a T cell subset sorted from them (not recorded which). The sequence came from a man younger than 30 who had mild COVID-19 (a few samples of this study predate the infection). Cell type and time point are not known. The chain carries TRBV6-5 and TRBJ2-1, with 7 bases identical to TRBD2. CDR3 residues: CASSYSAPVGGLDEQFF. The CDR3 DNA reads as TGTGCCAGCAGTTACTCGGCTCCCGTCGGGGGGTTGGATGAGCAGTTCTTC.